Listed below are T cell receptor beta chains from one sample, sequenced in a study of blood T cells in healthy people across ages. TCRdb reprocessed the 5' RACE reads via MiXCR and lists one record per CDR3 protein. Among around 800,000 distinct CDR3 sequences listed, under 45% were seen once. The material sequenced was blood. These receptors were collected from a man aged 55 to 70 in good health. The CDR3 runs from the conserved cysteine through the conserved F or W. The D gene is left open where the match is weak. A clone size is listed for some rows: how often the clone was seen (once, few, many), or a class if it is expanded.

d_call	v_call	clone_size	j_call	cdr3_aa	cdr3_nt
TRBD2	TRBV20-1	-	TRBJ2-5	CSAGTRGGYGQETQYF	TGCAGTGCCGGGACTAGGGGGGGATATGGACAAGAGACCCAGTACTTC
-	TRBV3-1	-	TRBJ2-3	CASSQAAGASTDTQYF	TGTGCCAGCAGCCAAGCGGCGGGGGCCAGCACAGATACGCAGTATTTT
TRBD1	TRBV30	few	TRBJ2-7	CAWNLGQGYEQYF	TGTGCCTGGAATCTGGGACAGGGCTACGAGCAGTACTTC
TRBD1	TRBV3-1	few	TRBJ1-2	CASSQETGWEGYTF	TGTGCCAGCAGCCAAGAGACAGGGTGGGAAGGCTACACCTTC
TRBD1	TRBV7-8	few	TRBJ2-7	CASSTGGFSYEQYF	TGTGCCAGCAGTACAGGGGGGTTCTCCTACGAGCAGTACTTC
-	TRBV5-6	-	TRBJ1-2	CASSLIRDEYYGYTF	TGTGCCAGCAGCCTAATCCGGGACGAGTACTATGGCTACACCTTC
-	TRBV7-2	few	TRBJ2-3	CASSLGSLGGGPTDTQYF	TGTGCCAGCAGCCTTGGCAGCCTAGGGGGGGGTCCGACAGATACGCAGTATTTT
-	TRBV29-1	many	TRBJ2-5	CTGQTGETQYF	TGTACCGGACAGACTGGAGAGACCCAGTACTTC
-	TRBV20-1	few	TRBJ2-5	CSAPHPGQQETQYF	TGCAGTGCTCCTCACCCAGGCCAACAAGAGACCCAGTACTTC
-	TRBV12-3/TRBV12-4	-	TRBJ2-3	CASGGWGRTDTQYF	TGTGCCAGCGGGGGGTGGGGGCGCACAGATACGCAGTATTTT
-	TRBV7-2	-	TRBJ1-4	CASSLLAGRTEKLFF	TGTGCCAGCAGCTTATTGGCAGGACGAACCGAAAAACTGTTTTTT
TRBD1	TRBV5-6	-	TRBJ1-1	CASSGDRGNPEAFF	TGTGCCAGCAGCGGGGACAGGGGGAACCCTGAAGCTTTCTTT
-	TRBV4-3	-	TRBJ2-7	CASSPTAVGPTYEQYF	TGCGCCAGCAGCCCCACCGCGGTGGGCCCTACTTACGAGCAGTACTTC
-	TRBV5-1	many	TRBJ2-5	CASSLASRGGPQGTQYF	TGCGCCAGCAGCTTGGCCAGTCGAGGGGGGCCTCAGGGGACCCAGTACTTC
TRBD2	TRBV6-4	-	TRBJ2-3	CASSDGRGVTDTQYF	TGTGCCAGCAGTGACGGCCGGGGGGTGACAGATACGCAGTATTTT
-	TRBV18	few	TRBJ2-5	CASSPDNLQETQYF	TGTGCCAGCTCACCAGACAACTTACAAGAGACCCAGTACTTC
TRBD2	TRBV11-2	-	TRBJ2-1	CASSSILLAVTYNEQFF	TGTGCCAGCAGCTCCATCCTACTAGCGGTTACCTACAATGAGCAGTTCTTC
TRBD1	TRBV25-1	-	TRBJ2-3	CASRRDRSTDTQYF	TGTGCCAGCAGGAGGGACAGGTCCACAGATACGCAGTATTTT
TRBD1	TRBV11-2	-	TRBJ2-1	CASSHQGARWETQFF	TGTGCCAGCAGTCATCAGGGGGCAAGATGGGAGACCCAGTTCTTC
-	TRBV12-3/TRBV12-4	-	TRBJ1-1	CASNLMGGPEAFF	TGTGCCAGCAACCTAATGGGGGGCCCTGAAGCTTTCTTT
-	TRBV7-2	many	TRBJ2-7	CASSSRRGYEQYF	TGTGCCAGCAGCTCCCGGAGGGGCTACGAGCAGTACTTC
-	TRBV29-1	many	TRBJ2-7	CSVEWSYEQYF	TGCAGCGTTGAATGGTCCTACGAGCAGTACTTC
-	TRBV10-3	-	TRBJ1-4	CAISDGEKLFF	TGTGCCATCAGTGACGGCGAAAAACTGTTTTTT
-	TRBV7-9	-	TRBJ1-2	CASSLDGWYGYTF	TGTGCCAGCAGCTTGGACGGTTGGTATGGCTACACCTTC
TRBD1	TRBV20-1	-	TRBJ1-1	CSASPTGTNTEAFF	TGCAGTGCTTCTCCGACAGGGACTAACACTGAAGCTTTCTTT
-	TRBV7-8	-	TRBJ2-7	CASSPYREGSYEQYF	TGTGCCAGCAGCCCCTACAGGGAGGGCTCCTACGAGCAGTACTTC
-	TRBV7-9	-	TRBJ2-5	CASSPLWGRETQYF	TGTGCCAGCAGCCCTCTGTGGGGCCGGGAGACCCAGTACTTC
TRBD1	TRBV12-3/TRBV12-4	few	TRBJ2-7	CASSPTGTGTEQYF	TGTGCCAGCAGCCCGACCGGGACAGGGACCGAGCAGTACTTC
-	TRBV7-9	-	TRBJ1-2	CASSLGAGEGYGYTF	TGTGCCAGCAGTCTAGGTGCTGGGGAGGGATATGGCTACACCTTC
-	TRBV29-1	once	TRBJ2-5	CSIYDRSIQETQYF	TGCAGCATATACGACAGAAGCATCCAAGAGACCCAGTACTTC
-	TRBV21-1	-	TRBJ2-3	CASSPRTSGTLNADTQYF	TGTGCCAGCAGCCCGAGGACTAGCGGGACCCTTAACGCAGATACGCAGTATTTT
-	TRBV2	many	TRBJ2-1	CASSDPYNEQFF	TGTGCCAGCAGTGACCCCTACAATGAGCAGTTCTTC
-	TRBV2	-	TRBJ2-1	CASSGGARVDSYSEQFF	TGTGCCAGCAGTGGCGGGGCGCGGGTTGATTCCTACAGTGAGCAGTTCTTC